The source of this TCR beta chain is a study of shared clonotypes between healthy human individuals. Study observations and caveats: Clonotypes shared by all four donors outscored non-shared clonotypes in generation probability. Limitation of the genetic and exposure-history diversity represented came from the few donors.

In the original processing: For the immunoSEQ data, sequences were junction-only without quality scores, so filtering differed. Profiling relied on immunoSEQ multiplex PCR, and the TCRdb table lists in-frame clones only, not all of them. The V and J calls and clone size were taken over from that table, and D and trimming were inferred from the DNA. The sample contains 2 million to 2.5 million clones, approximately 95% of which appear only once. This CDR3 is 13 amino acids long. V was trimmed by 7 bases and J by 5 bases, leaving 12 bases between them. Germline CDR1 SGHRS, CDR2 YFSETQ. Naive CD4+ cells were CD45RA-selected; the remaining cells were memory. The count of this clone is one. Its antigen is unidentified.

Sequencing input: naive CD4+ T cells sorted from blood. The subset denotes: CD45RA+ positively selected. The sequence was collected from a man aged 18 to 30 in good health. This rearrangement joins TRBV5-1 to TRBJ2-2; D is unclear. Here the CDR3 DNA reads TGCGCCAGCTTGGGCAAAGGGACCGGGGAGCTGTTTTTT. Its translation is CASLGKGTGELFF. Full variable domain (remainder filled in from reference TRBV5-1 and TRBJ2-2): KAGVTQTPRYLIKTRGQQVTLSCSPISGHRSVSWYQQTPGQGLQFLFEYFSETQRNKGNFPGRFSGRQFSNSRSEMNVSTLELGDSALYLCASLGKGTGELFFGEGSRLTVL.